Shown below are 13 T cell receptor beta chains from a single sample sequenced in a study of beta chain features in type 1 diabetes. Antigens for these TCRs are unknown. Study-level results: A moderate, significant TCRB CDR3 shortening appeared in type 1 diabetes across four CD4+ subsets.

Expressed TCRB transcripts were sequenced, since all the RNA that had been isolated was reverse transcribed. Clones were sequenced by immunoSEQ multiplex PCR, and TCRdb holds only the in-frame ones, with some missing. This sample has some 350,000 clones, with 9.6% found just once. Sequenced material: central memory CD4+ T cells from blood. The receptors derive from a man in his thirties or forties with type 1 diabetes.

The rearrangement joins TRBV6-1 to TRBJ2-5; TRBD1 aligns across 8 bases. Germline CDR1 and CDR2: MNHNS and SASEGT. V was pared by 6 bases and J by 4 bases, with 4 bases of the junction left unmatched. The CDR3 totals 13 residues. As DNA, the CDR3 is TGTGCCAGCAGGGCAGGGGGCGTAGAGACCCAGTACTTC. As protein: CASRAGGVETQYF.

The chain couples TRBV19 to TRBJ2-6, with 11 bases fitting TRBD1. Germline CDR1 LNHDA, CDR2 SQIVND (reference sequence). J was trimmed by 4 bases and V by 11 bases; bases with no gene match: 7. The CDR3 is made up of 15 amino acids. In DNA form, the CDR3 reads TGTGCCTCCCGGGACAGGGGGACCGGGGCCAACGTCCTGACTTTC. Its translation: CASRDRGTGANVLTF. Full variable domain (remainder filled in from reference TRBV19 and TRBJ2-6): DGGITQSPKYLFRKEGQNVTLSCEQNLNHDAMYWYRQDPGQGLRLIYYSQIVNDFQKGDIAEGYSVSREKKESFPLTVTSAQKNPTAFYLCASRDRGTGANVLTFGAGSRLTVL.

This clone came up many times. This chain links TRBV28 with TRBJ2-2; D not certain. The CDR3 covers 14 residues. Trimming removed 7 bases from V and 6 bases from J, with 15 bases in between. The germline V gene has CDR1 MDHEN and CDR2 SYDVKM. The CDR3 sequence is CASNTRWLSGELFF. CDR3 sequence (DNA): TGTGCCAGCAATACAAGGTGGCTGTCCGGGGAGCTGTTTTTT. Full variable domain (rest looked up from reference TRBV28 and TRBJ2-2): DVKVTQSSRYLVKRTGEKVFLECVQDMDHENMFWYRQDPGLGLRLIYFSYDVKMKEKGDIPEGYSVSREKKERFSLILESASTNQTSMYLCASNTRWLSGELFFGEGSRLTVL.

CDR3 nucleotides: TGTGCCACTCGGAGGGCCTTCTCTGGAAACACCATATATTTT. It translates to CATRRAFSGNTIYF. This chain joins TRBV11-2 and TRBJ1-3; D gene ambiguous. This CDR3 comprises 14 residues. Per germline, CDR1 SGHAT and CDR2 FQNNGV. Trimming cost V 10 bases and J 0 bases, with 13 bases left between them.

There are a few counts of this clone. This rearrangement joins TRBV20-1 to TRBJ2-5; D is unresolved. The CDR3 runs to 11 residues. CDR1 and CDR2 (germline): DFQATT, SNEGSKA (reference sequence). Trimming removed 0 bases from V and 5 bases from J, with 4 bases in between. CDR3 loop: CSARDFETQYF. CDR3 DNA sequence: TGCAGTGCTAGAGATTTTGAGACCCAGTACTTC.

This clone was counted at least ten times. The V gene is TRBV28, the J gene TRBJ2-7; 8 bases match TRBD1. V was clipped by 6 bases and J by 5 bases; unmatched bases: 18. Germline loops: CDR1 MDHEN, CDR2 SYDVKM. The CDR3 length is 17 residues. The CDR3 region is CASRRWGLRDRLDEQYF. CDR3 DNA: TGTGCCAGCAGGAGATGGGGCCTCCGGGACAGGCTCGACGAGCAGTACTTC.

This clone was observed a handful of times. CDR3 coding DNA: TGTGCCAGCGGGACTGACAATGAGCAGTTCTTC. Protein product: CASGTDNEQFF. The genes are TRBV6-5 and TRBJ2-1, with D perhaps TRBD2 (6 bases). The V gene's germline CDR1 is MNHEY and CDR2 SVGAGI. Trimming cost V 8 bases and J 5 bases, with 7 bases left between them. The CDR3 loop spans 11 amino acids.

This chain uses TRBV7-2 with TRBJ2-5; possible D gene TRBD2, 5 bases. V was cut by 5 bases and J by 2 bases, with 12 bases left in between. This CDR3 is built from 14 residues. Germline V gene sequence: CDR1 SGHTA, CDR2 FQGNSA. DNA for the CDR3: TGTGCCAGCAGCGGATGGACGGGACAAGAGACCCAGTACTTC. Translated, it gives CASSGWTGQETQYF.

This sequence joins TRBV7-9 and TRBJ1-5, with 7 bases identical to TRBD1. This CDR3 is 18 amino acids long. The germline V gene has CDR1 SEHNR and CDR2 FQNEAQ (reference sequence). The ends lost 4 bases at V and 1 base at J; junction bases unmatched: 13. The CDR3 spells CASSSTTGAGGSNQPQHF. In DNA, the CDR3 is TGTGCCAGCAGCTCCACCACAGGGGCCGGCGGGAGCAATCAGCCCCAGCATTTT. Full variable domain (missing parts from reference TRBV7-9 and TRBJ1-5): DTGVSQNPRHKITKRGQNVTFRCDPISEHNRLYWYRQTLGQGPEFLTYFQNEAQLEKSRLLSDRFSAERPKGSFSTLEIQRTEQGDSAMYLCASSSTTGAGGSNQPQHFGDGTRLSIL.

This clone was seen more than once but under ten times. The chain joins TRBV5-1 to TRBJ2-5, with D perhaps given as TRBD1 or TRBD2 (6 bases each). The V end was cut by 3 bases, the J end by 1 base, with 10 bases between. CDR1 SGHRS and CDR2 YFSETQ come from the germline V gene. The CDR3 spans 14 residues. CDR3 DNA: TGCGCCAGCAGCTGGGAGGACAGCCAAGAGACCCAGTACTTC. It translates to CASSWEDSQETQYF. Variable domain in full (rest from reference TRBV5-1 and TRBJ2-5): KAGVTQTPRYLIKTRGQQVTLSCSPISGHRSVSWYQQTPGQGLQFLFEYFSETQRNKGNFPGRFSGRQFSNSRSEMNVSTLELGDSALYLCASSWEDSQETQYFGPGTRLLVL.

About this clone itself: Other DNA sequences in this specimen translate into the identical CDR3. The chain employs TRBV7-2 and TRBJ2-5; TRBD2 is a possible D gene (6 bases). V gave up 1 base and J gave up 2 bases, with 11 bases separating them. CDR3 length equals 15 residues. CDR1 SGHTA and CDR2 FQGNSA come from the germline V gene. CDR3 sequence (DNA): TGTGCCAGCAGCTTAGTCGGGAGCGGGCAAGAGACCCAGTACTTC. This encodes CASSLVGSGQETQYF. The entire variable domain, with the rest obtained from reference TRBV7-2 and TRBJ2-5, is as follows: GAGVSQSPSNKVTEKGKDVELRCDPISGHTALYWYRQSLGQGLEFLIYFQGNSAPDKSGLPSDRFSAERTGGSVSTLTIQRTQQEDSAVYLCASSLVGSGQETQYFGPGTRLLVL.

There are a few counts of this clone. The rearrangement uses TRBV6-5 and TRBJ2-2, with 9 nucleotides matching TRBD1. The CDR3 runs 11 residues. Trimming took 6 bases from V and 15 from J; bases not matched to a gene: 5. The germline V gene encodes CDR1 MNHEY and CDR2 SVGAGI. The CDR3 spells CASRGQGPLFF. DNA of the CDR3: TGTGCCAGCAGAGGACAGGGGCCCTTGTTTTTT.

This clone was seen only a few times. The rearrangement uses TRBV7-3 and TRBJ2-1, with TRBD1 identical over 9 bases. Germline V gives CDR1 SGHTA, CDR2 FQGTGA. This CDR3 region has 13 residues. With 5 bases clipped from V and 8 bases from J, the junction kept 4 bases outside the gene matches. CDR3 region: CASSLDRGDEQFF. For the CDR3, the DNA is TGTGCCAGCAGCCTAGACAGGGGGGATGAGCAGTTCTTC.